What follows is one T cell receptor (beta chain) and its context. This entry belongs to a study of blood T cell repertoires in COVID-19. Background on the study: T cells, B-cell-depleted T cells, or PBMCs supplied cDNA or gDNA.

The cohort comprised adults aged roughly 18 to 95 years residing in around 25 US areas. Assignment of participants to cohorts was predicated upon participant-reported clinical history. This CDR3 contains 13 residues. The V segment lost 7 bases and the J segment 6 bases; nucleotides outside the gene matches: 5. CDR1 and CDR2 from the germline V gene are SNHLY and FYNNEI. Study processing details: Amplification of reference gene primers was used by the study to estimate nucleated cell counts. Clones were sequenced by immunoSEQ multiplex PCR, and TCRdb holds only the in-frame ones, with some missing. V, J and clone size derive from that table, while D and trimming were established from the DNA sequence. The sample carries roughly 400,000 clones, 91% recorded once.

V is TRBV2 and J is TRBJ1-5; 8 nucleotides match TRBD1. The TCR was taken from a woman in her thirties or forties who had been exposed to COVID-19. The sequenced sample consisted of PBMCs or T cells enriched from blood (not recorded which). CDR3 loop: CASNGQGTQPQHF. Written as DNA, the CDR3 is TGTGCCAGCAATGGACAGGGAACTCAGCCCCAGCATTTT.